One sample yielded the 15 T cell receptor beta chains listed below, sequenced in a study of Graves' ophthalmopathy and Graves' hyperthyroidism. The study amplified TCR beta CDR3 regions using RNA transcripts. First-round RT-PCR used HTBI primers; second-round multiplex PCR followed. MiXCR, run by TCRdb on the multiplex PCR reads, gives a single entry per CDR3 protein. The data contain about 380,000 distinct CDR3 sequences, 15% of them singletons. The sequenced material came from peripheral blood. These receptor sequences come from a woman younger than 35 with stable Graves' hyperthyroidism.

As for this clonotype: Germline is not matched at one junction end, which may reflect a read error. The chain is built from TRBV6-2 or TRBV6-3 and TRBJ1-5; no firm D call. The germline CDR1 and CDR2 sequences are MNHEY and SVGEGT. The CDR3 loop spans 12 amino acids. For the CDR3, the DNA is TGTGCCAGTAGAGATAGCAATCAGCCACAGCGTTTT. Protein: CASRDSNQPQRF.

This clonotype was found many times. This chain uses TRBV5-6 with TRBJ2-5; D gene uncertain. The CDR3 is made up of 14 amino acids. Germline values: CDR1 SGHDT, CDR2 YYEEEE. V was clipped by 1 base and J by 5 bases, with 12 bases between them. The CDR3 DNA follows: TGTGCCAGCAGCTTGTGGGTTCGATTGGAGACCCAGTACTTC. Translated: CASSLWVRLETQYF.

J is TRBJ2-7 and V is TRBV19, with D hard to call. The germline gives CDR1 LNHDA, CDR2 SQIVND (reference sequence). This CDR3 has 17 residues. V gave up 6 bases and J gave up 5 bases, with 26 bases separating them. CDR3 nucleotide sequence: TGTGCCAGTAGCCCCCTCAGGCACTGGGTGGGCGTCCACGAGCAGTACTTC. It specifies CASSPLRHWVGVHEQYF.

J is TRBJ2-3 and V is TRBV12-3 or TRBV12-4, with TRBD1 identical over 7 bases. The CDR3 is 15 amino acids. V lost 3 bases, J lost 3 bases, and 6 bases stayed unmatched. Here the CDR3 DNA reads TGTGCCAGCAGTTTCGGGGACAGATCGACAGATACGCAGTATTTT. Its protein is CASSFGDRSTDTQYF.

The chain is built from TRBV6-1 and TRBJ2-5; 8 bases are shared with TRBD2. With 1 base clipped from V and 5 bases from J, the junction kept 6 bases outside the gene matches. CDR1 MNHNS and CDR2 SASEGT come from the germline V gene. CDR3 size: 15 residues. The chain's CDR3 is CASSEVSGGGETQYF. The CDR3 DNA reads TGTGCCAGCAGTGAAGTCAGCGGGGGAGGGGAGACCCAGTACTTC.

The chain employs TRBV28 and TRBJ1-1; D gene ambiguous. The germline CDR1 and CDR2 sequences are MDHEN and SYDVKM. Trimming left V 3 bases short and J 5 bases short, with 22 bases between. The CDR3 consists of 17 residues. CDR3 nucleotides: TGTGCCAGCAGTTTGCCTTACGGGGAGAACGGGGAGACTGAAGCTTTCTTT. Encoded protein: CASSLPYGENGETEAFF. Filled out from reference TRBV28 and TRBJ1-1, the complete variable domain reads DVKVTQSSRYLVKRTGEKVFLECVQDMDHENMFWYRQDPGLGLRLIYFSYDVKMKEKGDIPEGYSVSREKKERFSLILESASTNQTSMYLCASSLPYGENGETEAFFGQGTRLTVV.

This chain connects TRBV28 to TRBJ2-5; D may be TRBD2 (6 bases). CDR3 length equals 15 residues. The V gene lost 4 bases and the J gene lost 8 bases, with 20 bases spanning the gap. CDR1 and CDR2 from the germline V gene are MDHEN and SYDVKM. The CDR3 bases are TGTGCCAGCAGTTCCCCCGCAGAAAGGAGGGATACCCAGTACTTC. Translating it yields CASSSPAERRDTQYF.

Ten or more counts support this clonotype. The chain joins TRBV15 to TRBJ1-1, with D possibly TRBD1 on 6 matching bases. This CDR3 has 16 amino acids. Germline V lookup: CDR1 LNHNV, CDR2 YYDKDF (reference sequence). V shed 4 bases and J shed 4 bases, with 19 bases lying between them. The CDR3 nucleotides read TGTGCCACCAGCAAAAACCTGGGGGCGCTGGGCACTGAAGCTTTCTTT. It is translated as CATSKNLGALGTEAFF.

As DNA, the CDR3 is TGTGCCAGCACCACCGGGACAGGAGTCATGAACACTGAAGCTTTCTTT. Protein sequence: CASTTGTGVMNTEAFF. V usage is TRBV28 and J usage is TRBJ1-1, with 8 bases identical to TRBD1. The CDR3 is 16 amino acids. V was clipped by 7 bases and J by 0 bases; unmatched bases: 10. In germline, CDR1 is MDHEN, CDR2 SYDVKM.

This clonotype was detected many times. The chain recombines TRBV6-1 with TRBJ2-3, with D tentatively TRBD1 (6 bases). CDR3 length equals 15 residues. Trimming took off 6 bases at V and 1 base at J, with 14 bases between the two ends. Germline CDR1 is MNHNS and CDR2 is SASEGT. DNA for the CDR3: TGTGCCAGCAGCGGGACACGAATGGGCACAGATACGCAGTATTTT. This encodes CASSGTRMGTDTQYF.

Many counts were recorded for this clonotype. This rearrangement joins TRBV7-2 to TRBJ1-5, with unresolved D. Trimming removed 1 base at V and 9 bases at J, with 7 bases between. There are 12 residues in the CDR3. Germline lookup yields CDR1 SGHTA and CDR2 FQGNSA. The CDR3 DNA sequence: TGTGCCAGCAGCTTAGGAGACTCGCCCCAGCATTTT. Encoded protein: CASSLGDSPQHF. Combining the CDR3 with reference TRBV7-2 and TRBJ1-5 gives the whole variable domain GAGVSQSPSNKVTEKGKDVELRCDPISGHTALYWYRQSLGQGLEFLIYFQGNSAPDKSGLPSDRFSAERTGGSVSTLTIQRTQQEDSAVYLCASSLGDSPQHFGDGTRLSIL.

This sequence joins TRBV20-1 and TRBJ1-2; TRBD1 matches at 7 bases. V shed 4 bases, J shed 0 bases, and the junction held 17 bases outside the gene matches. CDR3 length equals 18 residues. CDR1 is DFQATT and CDR2 is SNEGSKA in the germline V gene (reference sequence). The CDR3: CSATYYNRDREPNYGYTF. Here the CDR3 DNA reads TGCAGTGCTACCTACTATAATCGGGACAGAGAACCTAACTATGGCTACACCTTC.

Many counts were recorded for this clonotype. The chain combines TRBV7-9 with TRBJ1-5; D perhaps matches TRBD1 (5 bases). V was cut by 6 bases and J by 5 bases, with 8 bases left in between. CDR3 length equals 12 residues. Germline assignment: CDR1 SEHNR and CDR2 FQNEAQ (reference sequence). This CDR3 reads CASSPGHQPQHF. Here the CDR3 DNA reads TGTGCCAGCAGTCCGGGGCATCAGCCCCAGCATTTT.

This clonotype was detected many times. The chain couples TRBV6-2 or TRBV6-3 to TRBJ2-2; TRBD2 agrees at 14 bases. This CDR3 region has 18 residues. V trimming: 0 bases; J trimming: 8 bases; junction bases outside the gene matches: 8. Looked up from germline, CDR1 is MNHEY and CDR2 is SVGEGT. The CDR3 DNA reads TGTGCCAGCAGTTACTCCCCCTCCTGGACTAGCGGGGGGGGGGAGCTGTTTTTT. Protein: CASSYSPSWTSGGGELFF.

This clonotype was detected only a few times. The chain couples TRBV5-6 to TRBJ2-5, with D perhaps TRBD2 (6 bases). The length of the CDR3 is 13 residues. In germline, CDR1 is SGHDT, CDR2 YYEEEE. V was clipped by 4 bases and J by 3 bases, with 10 bases between them. The CDR3, as DNA: TGTGCCAGCAGCCGGAGGGAAAAAGAGACCCAGTACTTC. As protein: CASSRREKETQYF.